This T cell receptor (beta chain) is drawn from a study of CD8+CD57+ T cells in acquired aplastic anemia. Genomic DNA, serving as template, underwent TCR beta VDJ and CDR3 profiling. TCRdb reprocessed the reads with MiXCR, giving one entry per CDR3 protein. The sample has 200,000 to 300,000 distinct CDR3 sequences, approximately 80% seen once. Germline lookup yields CDR1 SGDLS and CDR2 YYNGEE. This CDR3 region has 13 residues. Of note for this clonotype: One end of the junction does not line up with germline, which may come from a read error.

All patients picked for sequencing had shown, by flow cytometry, an expansion of CD8+CD57+ cells. V usage is TRBV9 and J usage is TRBJ2-3; possible D gene TRBD2, 5 bases. The clonotype was recovered from a human donor with aplastic anemia. Sequenced material: sorted CD4+, CD8+, or CD8+CD57+ T cells (not recorded which) from PBMCs. Written as DNA, the CDR3 is TGTGCCAGCAGCGCACTAGGCCTTGCAGCTACGCAGTTT. Its translation: CASSALGLAATQF.